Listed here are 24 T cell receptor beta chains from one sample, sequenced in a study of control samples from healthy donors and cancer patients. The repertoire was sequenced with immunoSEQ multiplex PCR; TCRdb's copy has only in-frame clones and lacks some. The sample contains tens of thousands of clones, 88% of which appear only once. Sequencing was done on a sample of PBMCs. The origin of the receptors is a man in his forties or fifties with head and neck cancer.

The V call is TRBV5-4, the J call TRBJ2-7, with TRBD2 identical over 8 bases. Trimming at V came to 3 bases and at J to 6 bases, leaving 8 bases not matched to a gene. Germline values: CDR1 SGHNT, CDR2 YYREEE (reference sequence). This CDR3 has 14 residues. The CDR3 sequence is CASSSPVAGSEQYF. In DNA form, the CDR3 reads TGTGCCAGCAGCTCCCCGGTAGCGGGATCCGAGCAGTACTTC.

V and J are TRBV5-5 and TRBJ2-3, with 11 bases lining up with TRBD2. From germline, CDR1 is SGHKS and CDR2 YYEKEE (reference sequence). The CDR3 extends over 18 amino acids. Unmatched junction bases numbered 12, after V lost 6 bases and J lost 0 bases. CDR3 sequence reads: CASTKRLAGGQSTDTQYF. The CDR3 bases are TGTGCCAGCACCAAGCGCCTAGCGGGGGGCCAGAGCACAGATACGCAGTATTTT.

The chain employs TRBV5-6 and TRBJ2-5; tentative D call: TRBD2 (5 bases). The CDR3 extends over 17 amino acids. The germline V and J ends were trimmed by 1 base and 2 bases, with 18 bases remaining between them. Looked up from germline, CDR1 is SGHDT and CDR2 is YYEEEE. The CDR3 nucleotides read TGTGCCAGCAGCTTGTTGCGGGCAGCTAAAGCACAAGAGACCCAGTACTTC. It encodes CASSLLRAAKAQETQYF.

The CDR3 nucleotides are TGTGCCAGCAGTTTCGCGTCGGGGAGTAATCAGCCCCAGCATTTT. As protein: CASSFASGSNQPQHF. The chain employs TRBV28 and TRBJ1-5; D call uncertain. CDR3 length: 15 amino acids. The germline gives CDR1 MDHEN, CDR2 SYDVKM. The ends were cut back, 3 bases at V and 4 bases at J, with 13 bases in the middle.

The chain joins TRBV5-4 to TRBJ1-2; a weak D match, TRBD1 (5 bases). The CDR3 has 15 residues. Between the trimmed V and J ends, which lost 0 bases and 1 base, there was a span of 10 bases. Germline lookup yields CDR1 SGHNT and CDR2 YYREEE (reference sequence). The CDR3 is CASSLGHGGNYGYTF. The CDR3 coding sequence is TGTGCCAGCAGCTTGGGGCACGGGGGTAACTATGGCTACACCTTC.

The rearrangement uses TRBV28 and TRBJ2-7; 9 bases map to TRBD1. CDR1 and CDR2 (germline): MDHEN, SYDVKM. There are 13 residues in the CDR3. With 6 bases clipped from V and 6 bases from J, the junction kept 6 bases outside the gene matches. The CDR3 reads CASSLTGGAEQYF. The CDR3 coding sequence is TGTGCCAGCAGCCTGACAGGGGGGGCCGAGCAGTACTTC.

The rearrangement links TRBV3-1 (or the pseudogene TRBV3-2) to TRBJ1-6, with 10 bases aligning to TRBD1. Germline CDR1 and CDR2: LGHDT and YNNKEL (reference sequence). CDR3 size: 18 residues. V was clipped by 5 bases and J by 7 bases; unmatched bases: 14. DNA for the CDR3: TGTGCCAGCAGCAAAGGGACAGGGGACGGTTTAGGGAATTCACCCCTCCACTTT. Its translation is CASSKGTGDGLGNSPLHF.

CDR3 nucleotide sequence: TGTGCCAGCAGCTTGGCCCCACAGTACACAGATACGCAGTATTTT. This translates into CASSLAPQYTDTQYF. The gene calls are TRBV5-5 and TRBJ2-3; D is undetermined. The germline V and J ends were trimmed by 0 bases and 2 bases, with 10 bases remaining between them. The germline CDR1 and CDR2 sequences are SGHKS and YYEKEE (reference sequence). This CDR3 region has 15 residues.

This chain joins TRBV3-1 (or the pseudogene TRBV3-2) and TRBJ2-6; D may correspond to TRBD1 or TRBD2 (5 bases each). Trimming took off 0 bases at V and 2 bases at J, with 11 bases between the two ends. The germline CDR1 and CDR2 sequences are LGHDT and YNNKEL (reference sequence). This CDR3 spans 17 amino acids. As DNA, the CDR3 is TGTGCCAGCAGCCAAGAAGAATGGGGACCTGGGGCCAACGTCCTGACTTTC. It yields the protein CASSQEEWGPGANVLTF.

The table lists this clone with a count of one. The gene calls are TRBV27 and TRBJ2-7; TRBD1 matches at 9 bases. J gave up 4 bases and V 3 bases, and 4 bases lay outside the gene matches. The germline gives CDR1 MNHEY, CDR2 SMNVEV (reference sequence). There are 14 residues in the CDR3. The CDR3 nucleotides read TGTGCCAGCAGTTTCGGGACAGGGAGATACGAGCAGTACTTC. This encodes CASSFGTGRYEQYF.

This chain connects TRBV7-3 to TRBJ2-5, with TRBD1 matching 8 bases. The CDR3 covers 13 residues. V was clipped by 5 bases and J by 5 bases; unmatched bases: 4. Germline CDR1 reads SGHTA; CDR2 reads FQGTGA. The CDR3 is CASSPDRAETQYF. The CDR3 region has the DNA TGTGCCAGCAGCCCGGACAGGGCGGAGACCCAGTACTTC.

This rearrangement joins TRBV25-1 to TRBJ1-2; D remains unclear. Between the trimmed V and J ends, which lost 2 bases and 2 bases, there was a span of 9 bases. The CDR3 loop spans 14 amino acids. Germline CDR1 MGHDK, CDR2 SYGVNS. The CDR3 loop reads CASSERTENYGYTF. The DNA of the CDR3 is TGTGCCAGCAGTGAACGTACAGAGAACTATGGCTACACCTTC.

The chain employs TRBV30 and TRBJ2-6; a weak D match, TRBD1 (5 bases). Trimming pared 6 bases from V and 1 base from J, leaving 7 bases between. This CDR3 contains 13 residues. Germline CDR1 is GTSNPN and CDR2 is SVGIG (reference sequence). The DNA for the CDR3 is TGTGCCTGCAAGGGGTCTGGGGCCAACGTCCTGACTTTC. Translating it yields CACKGSGANVLTF.

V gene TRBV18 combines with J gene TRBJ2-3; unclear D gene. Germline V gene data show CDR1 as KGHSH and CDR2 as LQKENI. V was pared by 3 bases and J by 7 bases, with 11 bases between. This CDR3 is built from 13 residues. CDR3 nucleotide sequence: TGTGCCAGCTCACCTAACGCTCTTCATACGCAGTATTTT. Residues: CASSPNALHTQYF.

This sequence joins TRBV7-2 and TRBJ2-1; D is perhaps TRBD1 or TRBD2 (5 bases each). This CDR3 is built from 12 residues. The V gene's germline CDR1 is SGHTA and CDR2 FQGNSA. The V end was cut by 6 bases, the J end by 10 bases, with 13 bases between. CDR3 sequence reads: CASRGPTLEQFF. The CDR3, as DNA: TGTGCCAGCAGGGGACCAACACTGGAGCAGTTCTTC.

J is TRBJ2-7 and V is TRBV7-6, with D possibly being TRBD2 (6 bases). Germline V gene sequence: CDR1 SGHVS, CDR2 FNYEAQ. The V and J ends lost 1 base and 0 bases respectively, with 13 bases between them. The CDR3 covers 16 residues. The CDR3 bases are TGTGCCAGCAGCTTAGGGGGGACTTTTAGCTCCTACGAGCAGTACTTC. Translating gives CASSLGGTFSSYEQYF.

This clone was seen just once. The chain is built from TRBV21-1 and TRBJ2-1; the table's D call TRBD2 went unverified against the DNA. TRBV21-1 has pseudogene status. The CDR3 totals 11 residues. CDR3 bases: TGTGCCAGCAGATTAGCCGGTTGGGAGTTCTTC. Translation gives CASRLAGWEFF.

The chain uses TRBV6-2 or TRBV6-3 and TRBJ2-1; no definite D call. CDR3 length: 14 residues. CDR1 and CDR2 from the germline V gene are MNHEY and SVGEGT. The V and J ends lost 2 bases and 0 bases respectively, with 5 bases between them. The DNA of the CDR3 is TGTGCCAGCAGTTACCGGAGCTCCTACAATGAGCAGTTCTTC. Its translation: CASSYRSSYNEQFF.

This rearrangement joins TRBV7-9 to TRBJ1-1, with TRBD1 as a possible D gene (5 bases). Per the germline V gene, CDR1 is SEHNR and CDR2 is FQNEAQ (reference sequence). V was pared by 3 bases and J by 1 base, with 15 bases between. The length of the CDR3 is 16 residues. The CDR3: CASSLSRVLGNTEAFF. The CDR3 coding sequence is TGTGCCAGCAGCTTGTCCAGGGTCTTGGGGAACACTGAAGCTTTCTTT.

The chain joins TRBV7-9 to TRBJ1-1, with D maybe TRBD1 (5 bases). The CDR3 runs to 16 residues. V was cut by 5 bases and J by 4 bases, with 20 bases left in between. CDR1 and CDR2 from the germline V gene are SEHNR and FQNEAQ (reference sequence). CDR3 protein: CASSRDGGGRRTEAFF. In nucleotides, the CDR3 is TGTGCCAGCAGCAGAGATGGGGGTGGTAGACGCACTGAAGCTTTCTTT.

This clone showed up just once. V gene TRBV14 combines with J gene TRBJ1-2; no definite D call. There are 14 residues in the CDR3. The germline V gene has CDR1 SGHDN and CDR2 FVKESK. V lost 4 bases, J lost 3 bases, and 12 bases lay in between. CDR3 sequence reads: CASSRTVFDYGYTF. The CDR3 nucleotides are TGTGCCAGCAGCCGGACGGTTTTCGACTATGGCTACACCTTC.

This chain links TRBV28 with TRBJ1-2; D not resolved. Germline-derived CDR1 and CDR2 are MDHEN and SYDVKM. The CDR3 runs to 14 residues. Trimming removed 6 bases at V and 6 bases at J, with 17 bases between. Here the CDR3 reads CASRTPQVSNGYTF. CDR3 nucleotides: TGTGCCAGCAGGACTCCACAAGTCTCGAATGGCTACACCTTC.

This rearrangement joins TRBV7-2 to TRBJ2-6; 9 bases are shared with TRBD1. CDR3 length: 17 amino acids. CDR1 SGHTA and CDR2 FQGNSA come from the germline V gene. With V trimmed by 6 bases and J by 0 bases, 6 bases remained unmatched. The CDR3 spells CASRGGQGYSGANVLTF. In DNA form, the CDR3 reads TGTGCCAGCAGAGGGGGACAGGGATACTCTGGGGCCAACGTCCTGACTTTC.

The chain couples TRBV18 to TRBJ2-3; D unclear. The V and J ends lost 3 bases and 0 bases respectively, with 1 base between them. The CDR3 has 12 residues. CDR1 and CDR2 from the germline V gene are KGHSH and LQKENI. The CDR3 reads CASSPSTDTQYF. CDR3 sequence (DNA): TGTGCCAGCTCACCGAGCACAGATACGCAGTATTTT.